This T cell receptor (beta chain) was sequenced during a study of T-cell memory formation after mild COVID-19. Study-level results: The appearance of some responding clones in pre-infection memory suggested that cross-reactive memory joined. CD4+ contracting clones were found mainly in CM and EM, and CD8+ ones in EMRA.

5'RACE with constant-segment primers yielded barcoded, UMI-tagged TCR alpha and TCR beta cDNA libraries. Via MiXCR, TCRdb re-called the 5' RACE reads, giving one row per CDR3 protein. The table lists 400,000 to 500,000 distinct CDR3 sequences, roughly 18% of them singletons, with about 22% in the top ten. This clonotype has more than one count but fewer than ten. Its target is not known. CDR1 LNHNV and CDR2 YYDKDF come from the germline V gene (reference sequence). CDR3 length equals 14 residues. V was clipped by 0 bases and J by 2 bases, with 2 bases between them. V and J are TRBV15 and TRBJ2-6; no clear D. Sequenced: PBMCs or a T cell subset sorted from them (not recorded which). This receptor was obtained from a man in his late teens or twenties who had mild COVID-19 (a few samples of this study predate the infection). Cell type and time point are not known. DNA of the CDR3: TGTGCCACCAGCAGAGAACCTGGGGCCAACGTCCTGACTTTC. It specifies CATSREPGANVLTF.